A selection of T cell receptor beta chains follows, all from one sample in a study of shared clonotypes between healthy human individuals. Profiling relied on immunoSEQ multiplex PCR, and the TCRdb table lists in-frame clones only, not all of them. The table has 600,000 to 750,000 clones, roughly 72% seen once. Sequencing was performed on memory CD4+ T cells sorted from blood. These receptors came from a woman younger than 45 in good health. Each CDR3 is given with its conserved first and last residue. The order of the fields is clone size, D gene, J gene, V gene, CDR3 protein, CDR3 DNA. A D gene is named only where the DNA matches it firmly. Only part of the rows carry a size: once, few, many, or a class if the clone is expanded.

clone_size: -
d_call: -
j_call: TRBJ1-2
v_call: TRBV27
cdr3_aa: CASSLNRVGGYTF
cdr3_nt: TGTGCCAGCAGTTTAAACAGGGTTGGCGGCTACACCTTC

clone_size: few
d_call: -
j_call: TRBJ1-1
v_call: TRBV27
cdr3_aa: CASSPDRLNTEAFF
cdr3_nt: TGTGCCAGCAGTCCGGACAGACTGAACACTGAAGCTTTCTTT

clone_size: few
d_call: -
j_call: TRBJ1-2
v_call: TRBV6-5
cdr3_aa: CASRPNSNYGYTF
cdr3_nt: TGTGCCAGCAGGCCGAACTCTAACTATGGCTACACCTTC

clone_size: few
d_call: -
j_call: TRBJ1-5
v_call: TRBV6-1
cdr3_aa: CASSDPGGGNQPQHF
cdr3_nt: TGTGCCAGCAGTGATCCGGGGGGTGGCAATCAGCCCCAGCATTTT

clone_size: -
d_call: -
j_call: TRBJ2-2
v_call: TRBV28
cdr3_aa: CASSLWESDTGELFF
cdr3_nt: TGTGCCAGCAGTTTATGGGAGTCGGACACCGGGGAGCTGTTTTTT

clone_size: few
d_call: TRBD1
j_call: TRBJ1-5
v_call: TRBV30
cdr3_aa: CAWSEQGEHQPQHF
cdr3_nt: TGTGCCTGGAGCGAACAGGGGGAACATCAGCCCCAGCATTTT

clone_size: -
d_call: -
j_call: TRBJ1-1
v_call: TRBV11-2
cdr3_aa: CASSFMEQTINTEAFF
cdr3_nt: TGTGCCAGCAGCTTTATGGAACAGACAATAAACACTGAAGCTTTCTTT

clone_size: -
d_call: -
j_call: TRBJ1-2
v_call: TRBV5-4
cdr3_aa: CASSLVTGTGYTF
cdr3_nt: TGTGCCAGCAGCTTGGTTACAGGGACTGGCTACACCTTC

clone_size: -
d_call: -
j_call: TRBJ2-2
v_call: TRBV28
cdr3_aa: CASSRGSNTGELFF
cdr3_nt: TGTGCCAGCAGCCGGGGTTCGAACACCGGGGAGCTGTTTTTT

clone_size: -
d_call: -
j_call: TRBJ1-3
v_call: TRBV7-8
cdr3_aa: CASSLQGGGNTIYF
cdr3_nt: TGTGCCAGCAGCCTACAGGGTGGTGGAAACACCATATATTTT

clone_size: -
d_call: -
j_call: TRBJ2-7
v_call: TRBV5-6
cdr3_aa: CASSLLGEQYF
cdr3_nt: TGTGCCAGCAGCTTGCTCGGCGAGCAGTACTTC

clone_size: -
d_call: -
j_call: TRBJ2-7
v_call: TRBV10-3
cdr3_aa: CAIGTLGDEQYF
cdr3_nt: TGTGCCATCGGAACATTGGGGGACGAGCAGTACTTC

clone_size: -
d_call: TRBD2
j_call: TRBJ2-3
v_call: TRBV9
cdr3_aa: CASSPLLASGRNTQYF
cdr3_nt: TGTGCCAGCAGCCCCCTTTTAGCTAGCGGGAGAAATACGCAGTATTTT

clone_size: -
d_call: TRBD1
j_call: TRBJ1-1
v_call: TRBV10-3
cdr3_aa: CAISEPGTGTSEAFF
cdr3_nt: TGTGCCATCAGTGAACCCGGGACAGGGACCTCTGAAGCTTTCTTT

clone_size: -
d_call: -
j_call: TRBJ2-2
v_call: TRBV5-4
cdr3_aa: CASSLDRTDAGELFF
cdr3_nt: TGTGCCAGCAGCTTGGACCGGACCGACGCCGGGGAGCTGTTTTTT

clone_size: -
d_call: -
j_call: TRBJ2-2
v_call: TRBV27
cdr3_aa: CASSPTWAGELFF
cdr3_nt: TGTGCCAGCAGCCCCACCTGGGCCGGGGAGCTGTTTTTT

clone_size: -
d_call: -
j_call: TRBJ2-1
v_call: TRBV28
cdr3_aa: CASSPDTDKQFF
cdr3_nt: TGTGCCAGCAGCCCGGACACGGATAAGCAGTTCTTC

clone_size: few
d_call: TRBD1
j_call: TRBJ2-1
v_call: TRBV28
cdr3_aa: CASSPPGQGVLGSYNEQFF
cdr3_nt: TGTGCCAGCAGCCCTCCGGGACAGGGGGTTTTGGGCTCCTACAATGAGCAGTTCTTC

clone_size: -
d_call: -
j_call: TRBJ2-5
v_call: TRBV30
cdr3_aa: CAWTGKGQETQYF
cdr3_nt: TGTGCCTGGACAGGGAAGGGGCAAGAGACCCAGTACTTC

clone_size: -
d_call: -
j_call: TRBJ2-7
v_call: TRBV2
cdr3_aa: CASSEGDGAHYEQYF
cdr3_nt: TGTGCCAGCAGTGAAGGGGACGGGGCCCACTACGAGCAGTACTTC

clone_size: -
d_call: -
j_call: TRBJ2-5
v_call: TRBV2
cdr3_aa: CASRRGQQETQYF
cdr3_nt: TGTGCCAGCAGACGCGGACAGCAAGAGACCCAGTACTTC

clone_size: -
d_call: -
j_call: TRBJ2-5
v_call: TRBV11-2
cdr3_aa: CASSFGAETQYF
cdr3_nt: TGTGCCAGCAGCTTTGGCGCCGAGACCCAGTACTTC

clone_size: few
d_call: TRBD1
j_call: TRBJ2-5
v_call: TRBV7-9
cdr3_aa: CASSSNTGTEIVQETQYF
cdr3_nt: TGTGCCAGCAGCTCAAACACCGGGACAGAGATAGTCCAAGAGACCCAGTACTTC

clone_size: -
d_call: -
j_call: TRBJ2-7
v_call: TRBV9
cdr3_aa: CASSVGTDSYEQYF
cdr3_nt: TGTGCCAGCAGCGTAGGGACGGACTCCTACGAGCAGTACTTC

clone_size: once
d_call: TRBD1
j_call: TRBJ1-1
v_call: TRBV6-5
cdr3_aa: CASRQGALGEAFF
cdr3_nt: TGTGCCAGCAGACAGGGGGCCCTCGGTGAAGCTTTCTTT

clone_size: -
d_call: TRBD2
j_call: TRBJ2-7
v_call: TRBV19
cdr3_aa: CATGSSGRAGYEQYF
cdr3_nt: TGTGCCACCGGTTCTAGCGGGAGGGCCGGCTACGAGCAGTACTTC